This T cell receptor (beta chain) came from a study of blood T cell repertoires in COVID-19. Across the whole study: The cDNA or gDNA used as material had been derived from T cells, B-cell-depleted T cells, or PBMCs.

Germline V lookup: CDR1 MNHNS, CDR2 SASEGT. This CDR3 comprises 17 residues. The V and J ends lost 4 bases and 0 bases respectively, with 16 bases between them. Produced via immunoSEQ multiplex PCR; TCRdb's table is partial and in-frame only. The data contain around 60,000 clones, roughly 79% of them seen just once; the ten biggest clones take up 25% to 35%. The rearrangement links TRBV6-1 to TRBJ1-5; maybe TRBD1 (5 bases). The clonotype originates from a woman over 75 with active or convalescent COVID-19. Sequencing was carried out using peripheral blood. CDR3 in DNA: TGTGCCAGCAGTGTTTGGCTGGGGCAGAATAGCAATCAGCCCCAGCATTTT. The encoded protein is CASSVWLGQNSNQPQHF.